What follows are 15 T cell receptor beta chains derived from one specimen sequenced in a study of T cell responses to AZD1222 COVID-19 vaccine. Clones were sequenced by immunoSEQ multiplex PCR, and TCRdb holds only the in-frame ones, with some missing. The sample includes approximately 84,000 clones, more than 80% of them seen just once. Sequences were derived from peripheral blood, sampled on day 0 of AZD1222 vaccination. The receptors originated from an adult in good health.

V is TRBV5-1 and J is TRBJ2-7; TRBD2 is a possible D gene (6 bases). Germline values: CDR1 SGHRS, CDR2 YFSETQ. V was trimmed by 0 bases and J by 2 bases, leaving 12 bases between them. The CDR3 runs to 15 residues. CDR3 in amino acids: CASSLAGTPTYEQYF. The CDR3 DNA reads as TGCGCCAGCAGCTTGGCAGGGACTCCAACCTACGAGCAGTACTTC.

The chain has TRBV11-3 and TRBJ1-1; tentative D call: TRBD1 (5 bases). Trimming stripped 5 bases from V and 5 bases from J, with 9 bases between. The CDR3 is made up of 12 amino acids. Germline V gene lookup returns CDR1 SGHNT and CDR2 YENEEA. The CDR3 nucleotides are TGTGCCAGCAGCCGCAGGGAGACTGAAGCTTTCTTT. This encodes CASSRRETEAFF.

V and J are TRBV27 and TRBJ2-1; D gene uncertain. The V gene's germline CDR1 is MNHEY and CDR2 SMNVEV (reference sequence). V lost 0 bases, J lost 8 bases, and 14 bases lay in between. There are 15 residues in the CDR3. The CDR3 region has the DNA TGTGCCAGCAGTTTATCGATCGGAACTATCGATGAGCAGTTCTTC. This codes for CASSLSIGTIDEQFF.

The chain joins TRBV11-1 to TRBJ2-2; 9 positions agree with TRBD2. CDR3 length: 15 residues. Germline-derived CDR1 and CDR2 are SGHAT and FQDESV (reference sequence). V lost 1 base and J lost 5; bases outside the gene matches: 2. The CDR3 DNA reads TGTGCCAGCAGCTTAGGCGGGAGGGGGACCGGGGAGCTGTTTTTT. It yields the protein CASSLGGRGTGELFF. Looking up the rest from reference TRBV11-1 and TRBJ2-2 gives the full variable domain: EAEVAQSPRYKITEKSQAVAFWCDPISGHATLYWYRQILGQGPELLVQFQDESVVDDSQLPKDRFSAERLKGVDSTLKIQPAELGDSAMYLCASSLGGRGTGELFFGEGSRLTVL.

CDR3: CASSAGTGSGEEKLFF. CDR3 in DNA: TGTGCCAGCAGTGCAGGGACAGGGTCCGGGGAGGAAAAACTGTTTTTT. The rearrangement uses TRBV2 and TRBJ1-4; 9 nucleotides agree with TRBD1. Germline values: CDR1 SNHLY, CDR2 FYNNEI. CDR3 length: 16 residues. J lost 8 bases, V lost 4 bases, and 11 bases had no gene match.

A few counts support this clone. CDR3 region: CASSSLGGGVDTEAFF. CDR3 DNA sequence: TGTGCCAGCAGCTCCCTAGGGGGGGGCGTTGACACTGAAGCTTTCTTT. V is TRBV28 and J is TRBJ1-1, with D tentatively TRBD1 (6 bases). Trimming removed 6 bases from V and 3 bases from J, with 20 bases in between. The CDR3 is 16 residues long. Germline CDR1 and CDR2: MDHEN and SYDVKM.

On this clone itself: The junction departs from the called germline gene at one end, perhaps through a read error. V and J are TRBV7-2 and TRBJ1-4, with 8 bases that match TRBD1. CDR1 is SGHTA and CDR2 is FQGNSA in the germline V gene. This CDR3 region has 16 residues. The CDR3 loop is CASSLAGQGLNEKLFF. Here the CDR3 DNA reads TGTGCCAGCAGCCTAGCTGGACAGGGCCTTAATGAAAAACTGTTTTTT.

V is TRBV5-4 and J is TRBJ2-7; 16 nucleotides match TRBD2. The germline V gene has CDR1 SGHNT and CDR2 YYREEE (reference sequence). This CDR3 contains 16 residues. With V trimmed by 3 bases and J by 6 bases, 6 bases remained unmatched. The CDR3 coding sequence is TGTGCCAGCAGCTCGGGACTAGCGGGAGGGCCGGTCGAGCAGTACTTC. It is translated as CASSSGLAGGPVEQYF. The full variable domain, completed using reference TRBV5-4 and TRBJ2-7, is ETGVTQSPTHLIKTRGQQVTLRCSSQSGHNTVSWYQQALGQGPQFIFQYYREEENGRGNFPPRFSGLQFPNYSSELNVNALELDDSALYLCASSSGLAGGPVEQYFGPGTRLTVT.

The CDR3 sequence is CATRDREYGYTF. The DNA of the CDR3 is TGCGCCACCAGGGACAGGGAGTATGGCTACACCTTC. This rearrangement joins TRBV10-2 to TRBJ1-2; 9 bases are a match to TRBD1. This CDR3 region has 12 residues. Trimming took 10 bases from V and 5 from J; bases not matched to a gene: 5. Germline assignment: CDR1 WSHSY and CDR2 SAAADI.

The rearrangement uses TRBV27 and TRBJ1-2, with D tentatively TRBD1 (6 bases). CDR3 length: 15 residues. Per germline, CDR1 MNHEY and CDR2 SMNVEV (reference sequence). V gave up 5 bases and J gave up 4 bases, with 17 bases separating them. The CDR3 region has the DNA TGTGCCAGCAGTGAATCTTCCGGGACACCCTATGGCTACACCTTC. This translates into CASSESSGTPYGYTF.

The sample holds a few counts of this clone. This sequence joins TRBV4-3 and TRBJ1-6; D remains ambiguous. V lost 3 bases, J lost 7 bases, and 10 bases lay in between. CDR3 length equals 14 residues. Germline V gene data show CDR1 as LGHNA and CDR2 as YSLEER. Written as DNA, the CDR3 is TGCGCCAGCAGCCAGAACAGTGAAAATTCACCCCTCCACTTT. It is translated as CASSQNSENSPLHF.

V gene TRBV19 combines with J gene TRBJ2-7; the match to TRBD1 covers 7 bases. Germline V gene sequence: CDR1 LNHDA, CDR2 SQIVND (reference sequence). Trimming cost V 1 base and J 1 base; bases outside gene matches: 4. The CDR3 covers 15 residues. DNA of the CDR3: TGTGCCAGTAGTATAGGGGGACAGTCATCCTACGAGCAGTACTTC. It is translated as CASSIGGQSSYEQYF.

The J gene is TRBJ1-5, the V gene TRBV19; the D gene is possibly TRBD1 (5 bases). The CDR3 length is 15 residues. V lost 4 bases and J lost 2, with 12 bases in between. In germline, CDR1 is LNHDA, CDR2 SQIVND (reference sequence). CDR3 region: CASSTPGYGNQPQHF. The CDR3 region has the DNA TGTGCCAGTAGTACACCAGGGTACGGCAATCAGCCCCAGCATTTT.

This chain links TRBV6-6 with TRBJ2-5, with 8 positions matching TRBD2. Germline CDR1 reads MNHNY; CDR2 reads SVGAGI (reference sequence). The ends lost 4 bases at V and 2 bases at J; junction bases unmatched: 3. The CDR3 contains 14 residues. The CDR3 DNA sequence: TGTGCCAGCAGTTGGGTAGCGGGACAAGAGACCCAGTACTTC. It specifies CASSWVAGQETQYF.

The chain uses TRBV11-2 and TRBJ1-2, with 8 nucleotides matching TRBD1. Trimming took 0 bases from V and 5 from J; bases not matched to a gene: 2. The CDR3 runs to 14 residues. Germline CDR1 and CDR2: SGHAT and FQNNGV. The CDR3 sequence: CASSLEQGVYGYTF. The CDR3, as DNA: TGTGCCAGCAGCTTAGAACAGGGGGTATATGGCTACACCTTC.